Shown below are 5 T cell receptor beta chains from a single sample sequenced in a study of identical twins. Each CDR3 protein gets one entry after TCRdb re-called the 5' RACE reads with MiXCR. The sample has under 900,000 distinct CDR3 sequences; around a sixth are singletons. The same sample was also studied in work on T cells expressing NK-cell markers.

The sample consisted of PBMCs. These receptors all come from a woman under 30 in good health.

This clonotype has just a few counts. V usage is TRBV7-2 and J usage is TRBJ2-7; 7 bases align to TRBD2. This CDR3 has 16 residues. Germline CDR1 is SGHTA and CDR2 is FQGNSA. V gave up 8 bases and J gave up 0 bases; unmatched junction bases: 13. The CDR3 sequence: CASSERGGSLSYEQYF. The CDR3 DNA is TGTGCCAGCTCCGAGCGGGGCGGGAGTCTCTCCTACGAGCAGTACTTC. The full variable domain, completed using reference TRBV7-2 and TRBJ2-7, is GAGVSQSPSNKVTEKGKDVELRCDPISGHTALYWYRQSLGQGLEFLIYFQGNSAPDKSGLPSDRFSAERTGGSVSTLTIQRTQQEDSAVYLCASSERGGSLSYEQYFGPGTRLTVT.

The chain recombines TRBV7-8 with TRBJ2-1, with D tentatively TRBD2 (5 bases). The CDR3 is made up of 15 amino acids. Germline V gene data show CDR1 as SGHVS and CDR2 as FQNEAQ. The germline V and J ends were trimmed by 1 base and 5 bases, with 12 bases remaining between them. The CDR3 bases are TGTGCCAGCAGCTTAGTATCCTTGCGGGACAATGAGCAGTTCTTC. Translating it yields CASSLVSLRDNEQFF.

The sample holds a few counts of this clonotype. The chain combines TRBV5-6 with TRBJ2-3; 10 bases agree with TRBD2. J lost 4 bases, V lost 0 bases, and 5 bases had no gene match. CDR1 is SGHDT, CDR2 YYEEEE, per germline. This CDR3 spans 16 amino acids. CDR3 DNA: TGTGCCAGCAGCTTGGCCCTGAGCGGGGGGGCAGATACGCAGTATTTT. Its protein product is CASSLALSGGADTQYF.

This clonotype was counted between two and nine times. This chain uses TRBV10-2 with TRBJ2-5; TRBD2 matches 7 bases. J gave up 5 bases and V 6 bases, and 9 bases lay outside the gene matches. The CDR3 loop spans 14 amino acids. CDR1 is WSHSY and CDR2 is SAAADI in the germline V gene. The CDR3 region is CASSASGAEETQYF. The CDR3, as DNA: TGCGCCAGCAGCGCCAGCGGGGCTGAGGAGACCCAGTACTTC.

The rearrangement links TRBV10-3 to TRBJ2-5; no clear D gene. Germline CDR1 reads ENHRY; CDR2 reads SYGVKD. The CDR3 length is 14 residues. The ends were cut back, 4 bases at V and 2 bases at J, with 11 bases in the middle. The CDR3 DNA follows: TGTGCCATCAGTGGGCAGGAGACACAAGAGACCCAGTACTTC. Amino acids: CAISGQETQETQYF.